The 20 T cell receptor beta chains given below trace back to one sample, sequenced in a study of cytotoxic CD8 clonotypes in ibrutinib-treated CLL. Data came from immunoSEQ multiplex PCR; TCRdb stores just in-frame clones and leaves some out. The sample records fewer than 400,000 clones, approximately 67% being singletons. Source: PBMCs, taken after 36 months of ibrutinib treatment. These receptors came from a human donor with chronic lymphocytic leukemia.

The CDR3 sequence is CASSWGPQTLGAQYF. In DNA form, the CDR3 reads TGTGCCAGCAGTTGGGGGCCCCAGACGTTAGGCGCCCAGTACTTC. V gene TRBV6-5 combines with J gene TRBJ2-5; D perhaps matches TRBD1 (6 bases). Germline-derived CDR1 and CDR2 are MNHEY and SVGAGI. CDR3 length: 15 residues. V was trimmed by 4 bases and J by 9 bases, leaving 21 bases between them.

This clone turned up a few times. Here the CDR3 DNA reads TGTGCCAGCAGTGAATTCCACCCTCAGCCCCAGCATTTT. Encoded protein: CASSEFHPQPQHF. The chain recombines TRBV2 with TRBJ1-5; D is unresolved. Germline V lookup: CDR1 SNHLY, CDR2 FYNNEI. CDR3 length: 13 residues. V gave up 2 bases and J gave up 6 bases, with 8 bases separating them.

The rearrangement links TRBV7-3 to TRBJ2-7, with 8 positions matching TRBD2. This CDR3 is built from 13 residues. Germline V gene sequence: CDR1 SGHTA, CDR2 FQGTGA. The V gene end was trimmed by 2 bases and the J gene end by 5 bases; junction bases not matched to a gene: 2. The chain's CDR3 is CASSLGTSDEQYF. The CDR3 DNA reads TGTGCCAGCAGCTTAGGGACTAGTGACGAGCAGTACTTC.

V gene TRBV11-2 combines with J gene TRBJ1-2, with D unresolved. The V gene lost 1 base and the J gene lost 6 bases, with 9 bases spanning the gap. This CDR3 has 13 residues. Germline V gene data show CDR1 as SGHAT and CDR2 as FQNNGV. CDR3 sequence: CASSLGQLNGYTF. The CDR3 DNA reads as TGTGCCAGCAGCTTAGGTCAGTTGAATGGCTACACCTTC.

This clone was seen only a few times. CDR3 sequence: CATQGLGTDTQYF. The CDR3 DNA follows: TGTGCCACCCAGGGACTAGGCACAGATACGCAGTATTTT. The V call is TRBV6-5, the J call TRBJ2-3, with 8 bases aligning to TRBD2. This CDR3 region has 13 residues. V lost 10 bases to trimming and J lost 1 base; unmatched junction nucleotides: 4. The germline V gene has CDR1 MNHEY and CDR2 SVGAGI.

For the CDR3, the DNA is TGTGCCAGCAGTAGGGACGCCCGAGGGTCCTACAATGAGCAGTTCTTC. Protein product: CASSRDARGSYNEQFF. The rearrangement links TRBV6-6 to TRBJ2-1; D tentatively fits TRBD1 or TRBD2 (5 bases each). The germline CDR1 and CDR2 sequences are MNHNY and SVGAGI (reference sequence). The CDR3 is made up of 16 amino acids. V lost 5 bases and J 1 base, leaving 15 bases between the germline ends.

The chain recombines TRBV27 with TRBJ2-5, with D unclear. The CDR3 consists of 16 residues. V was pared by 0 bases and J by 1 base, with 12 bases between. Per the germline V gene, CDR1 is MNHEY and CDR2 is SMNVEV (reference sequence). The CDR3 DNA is TGTGCCAGCAGTTTATCGTTTTGGGCAGGCCAAGAGACCCAGTACTTC. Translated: CASSLSFWAGQETQYF.

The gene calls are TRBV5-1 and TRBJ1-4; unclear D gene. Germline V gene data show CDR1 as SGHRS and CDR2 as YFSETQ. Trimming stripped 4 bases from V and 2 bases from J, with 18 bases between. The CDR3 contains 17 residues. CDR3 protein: CASSLRSTLGTNEKLFF. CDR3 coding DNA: TGCGCCAGCAGCCTCCGGTCCACATTGGGGACTAATGAAAAACTGTTTTTT.

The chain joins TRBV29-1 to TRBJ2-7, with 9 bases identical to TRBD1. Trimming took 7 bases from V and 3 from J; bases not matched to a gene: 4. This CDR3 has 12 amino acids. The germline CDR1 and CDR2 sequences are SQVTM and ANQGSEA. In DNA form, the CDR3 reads TGCAGCGCCCGGGACAGGGTCTACGAGCAGTACTTC. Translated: CSARDRVYEQYF.

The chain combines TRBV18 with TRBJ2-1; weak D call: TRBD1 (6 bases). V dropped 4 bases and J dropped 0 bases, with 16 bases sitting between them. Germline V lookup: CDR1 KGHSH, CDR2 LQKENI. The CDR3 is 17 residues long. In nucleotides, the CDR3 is TGTGCCAGCTCACTAACCCCCGGGACAATCTCCTACAATGAGCAGTTCTTC. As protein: CASSLTPGTISYNEQFF.

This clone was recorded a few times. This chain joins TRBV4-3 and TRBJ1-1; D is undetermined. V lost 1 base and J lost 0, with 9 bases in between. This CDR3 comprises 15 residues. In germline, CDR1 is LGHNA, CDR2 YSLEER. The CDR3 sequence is CASSQGPRVNTEAFF. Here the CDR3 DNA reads TGCGCCAGCAGCCAAGGACCAAGAGTGAACACTGAAGCTTTCTTT.

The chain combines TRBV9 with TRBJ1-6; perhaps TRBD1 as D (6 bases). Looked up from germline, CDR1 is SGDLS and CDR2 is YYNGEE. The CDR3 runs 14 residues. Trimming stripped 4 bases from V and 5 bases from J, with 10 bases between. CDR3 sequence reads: CASSFRGNNSPLHF. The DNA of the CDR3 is TGTGCCAGCAGCTTCAGGGGTAATAATTCACCCCTCCACTTT.

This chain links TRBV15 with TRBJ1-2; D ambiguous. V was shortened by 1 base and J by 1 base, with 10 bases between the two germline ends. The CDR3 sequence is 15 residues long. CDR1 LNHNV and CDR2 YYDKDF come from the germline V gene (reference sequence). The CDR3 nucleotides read TGTGCCACCAGCAGAGTACGGCAGTTTAACTATGGCTACACCTTC. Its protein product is CATSRVRQFNYGYTF.

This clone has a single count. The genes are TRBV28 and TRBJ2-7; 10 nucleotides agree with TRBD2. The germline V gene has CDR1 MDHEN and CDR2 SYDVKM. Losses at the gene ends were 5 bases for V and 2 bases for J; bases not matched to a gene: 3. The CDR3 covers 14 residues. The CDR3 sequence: CASSRGLAAYEQYF. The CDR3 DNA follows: TGTGCCAGCAGTCGAGGACTAGCGGCCTACGAGCAGTACTTC.

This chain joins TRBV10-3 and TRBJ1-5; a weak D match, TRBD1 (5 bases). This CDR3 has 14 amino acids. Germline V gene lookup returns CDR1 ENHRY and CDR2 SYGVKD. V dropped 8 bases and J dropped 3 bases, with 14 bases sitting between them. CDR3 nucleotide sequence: TGTGCCATCGCGGGGGTTGGGAACAATCAGCCCCAGCATTTT. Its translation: CAIAGVGNNQPQHF.

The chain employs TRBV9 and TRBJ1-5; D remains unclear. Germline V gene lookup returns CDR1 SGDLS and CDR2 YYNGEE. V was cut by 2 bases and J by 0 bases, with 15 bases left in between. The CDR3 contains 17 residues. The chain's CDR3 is CASSVARPLNSNQPQHF. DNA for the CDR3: TGTGCCAGCAGCGTCGCCCGCCCGCTAAATAGCAATCAGCCCCAGCATTTT.

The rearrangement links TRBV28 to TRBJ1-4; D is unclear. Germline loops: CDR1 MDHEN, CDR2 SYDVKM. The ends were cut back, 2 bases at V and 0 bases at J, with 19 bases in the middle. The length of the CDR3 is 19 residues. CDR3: CASSLIHHVGRATNEKLFF. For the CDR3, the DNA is TGTGCCAGCAGTTTAATCCATCACGTTGGGCGTGCAACTAATGAAAAACTGTTTTTT.

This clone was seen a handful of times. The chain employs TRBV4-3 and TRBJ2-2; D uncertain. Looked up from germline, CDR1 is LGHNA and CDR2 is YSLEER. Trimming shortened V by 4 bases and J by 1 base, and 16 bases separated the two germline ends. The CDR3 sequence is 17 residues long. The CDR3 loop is CASSPTTGHLNTGELFF. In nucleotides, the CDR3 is TGCGCCAGCAGCCCCACAACGGGCCACTTGAACACCGGGGAGCTGTTTTTT.

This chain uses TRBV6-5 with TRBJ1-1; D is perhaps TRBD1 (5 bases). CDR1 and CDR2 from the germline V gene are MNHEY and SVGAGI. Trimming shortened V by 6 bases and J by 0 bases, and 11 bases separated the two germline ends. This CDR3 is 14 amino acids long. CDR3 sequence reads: CASSRKGLNTEAFF. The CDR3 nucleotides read TGTGCCAGCAGCCGCAAGGGACTGAACACTGAAGCTTTCTTT.

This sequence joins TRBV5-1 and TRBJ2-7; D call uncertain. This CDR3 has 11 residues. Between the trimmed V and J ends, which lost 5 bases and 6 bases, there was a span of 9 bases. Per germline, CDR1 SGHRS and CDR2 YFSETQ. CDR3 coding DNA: TGCGCCAGCAGTAGTGAGAGCGAGCAGTACTTC. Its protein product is CASSSESEQYF.